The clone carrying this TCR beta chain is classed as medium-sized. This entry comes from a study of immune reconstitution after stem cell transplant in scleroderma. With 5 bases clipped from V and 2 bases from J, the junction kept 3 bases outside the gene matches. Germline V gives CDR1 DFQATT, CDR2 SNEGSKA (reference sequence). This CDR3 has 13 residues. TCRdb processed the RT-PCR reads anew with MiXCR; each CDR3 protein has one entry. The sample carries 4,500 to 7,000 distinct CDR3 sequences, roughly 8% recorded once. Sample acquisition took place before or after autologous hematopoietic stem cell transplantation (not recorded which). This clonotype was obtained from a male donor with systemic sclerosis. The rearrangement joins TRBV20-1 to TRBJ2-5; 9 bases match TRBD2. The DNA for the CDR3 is TGCAGTGCTCGACTAGCGGCTCAAGAGACCCAGTACTTC. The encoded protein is CSARLAAQETQYF.